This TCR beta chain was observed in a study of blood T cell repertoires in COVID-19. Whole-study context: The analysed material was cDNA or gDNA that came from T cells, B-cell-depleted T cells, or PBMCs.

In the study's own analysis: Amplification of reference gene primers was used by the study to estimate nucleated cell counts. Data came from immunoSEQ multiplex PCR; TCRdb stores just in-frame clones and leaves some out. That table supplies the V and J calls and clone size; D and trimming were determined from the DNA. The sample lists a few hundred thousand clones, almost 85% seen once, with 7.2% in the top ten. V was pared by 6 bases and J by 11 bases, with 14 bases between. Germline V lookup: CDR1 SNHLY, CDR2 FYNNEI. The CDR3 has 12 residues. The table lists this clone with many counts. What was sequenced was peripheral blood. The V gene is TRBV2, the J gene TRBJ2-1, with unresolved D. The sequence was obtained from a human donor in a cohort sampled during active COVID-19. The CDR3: CASRPTYMKQFF. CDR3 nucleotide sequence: TGTGCCAGCAGACCCACGTACATGAAGCAGTTCTTC.